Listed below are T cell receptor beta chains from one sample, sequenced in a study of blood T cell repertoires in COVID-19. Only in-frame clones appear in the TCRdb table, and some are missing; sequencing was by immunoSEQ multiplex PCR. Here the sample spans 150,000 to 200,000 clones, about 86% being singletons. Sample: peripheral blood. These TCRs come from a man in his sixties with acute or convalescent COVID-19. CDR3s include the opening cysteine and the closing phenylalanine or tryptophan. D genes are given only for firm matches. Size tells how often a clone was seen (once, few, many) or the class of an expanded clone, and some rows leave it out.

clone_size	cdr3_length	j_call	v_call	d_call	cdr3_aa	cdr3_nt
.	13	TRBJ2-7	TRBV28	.	CASSLQGEVEQYF	TGTGCCAGCAGTTTACAGGGGGAGGTCGAGCAGTACTTC
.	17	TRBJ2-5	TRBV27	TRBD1	CASSFRWTGGSGETQYF	TGTGCCAGCAGTTTCCGTTGGACAGGGGGCTCGGGGGAGACCCAGTACTTC
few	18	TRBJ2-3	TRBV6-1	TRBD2	CASSEGITGLAASDTQYF	TGTGCCAGCAGTGAAGGAATCACGGGACTAGCGGCATCGGATACGCAGTATTTT
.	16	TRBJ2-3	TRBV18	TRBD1	CASSSSGGIATDTQYF	TGTGCCAGCTCATCTTCAGGGGGCATTGCGACAGATACGCAGTATTTT
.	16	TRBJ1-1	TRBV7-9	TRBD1	CASSLGDRGMNTEAFF	TGTGCCAGCAGCTTAGGGGACAGGGGGATGAACACTGAAGCTTTCTTT
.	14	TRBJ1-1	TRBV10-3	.	CAISEMGADTEAFF	TGTGCCATCAGTGAGATGGGAGCGGACACTGAAGCTTTCTTT
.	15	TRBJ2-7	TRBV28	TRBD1	CASSPVGQGAYEQYF	TGTGCCAGCAGTCCAGTAGGACAGGGGGCATACGAGCAGTACTTC
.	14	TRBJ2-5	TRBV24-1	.	CATSELTGGETQYF	TGTGCCACCAGTGAGCTGACAGGAGGAGAGACCCAGTACTTC
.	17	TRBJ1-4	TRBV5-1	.	CASSGDPARLSNEKLFF	TGCGCCAGCAGCGGAGATCCGGCGAGGCTCTCTAATGAAAAACTGTTTTTT
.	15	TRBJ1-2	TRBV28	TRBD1	CASSLPGQGAVGYTF	TGTGCCAGCAGTTTACCTGGACAGGGGGCGGTGGGCTACACCTTC
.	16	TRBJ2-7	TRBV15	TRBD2	CATSRAGTSAWDEQYF	TGTGCCACCAGCAGAGCCGGGACTAGCGCATGGGACGAGCAGTACTTC
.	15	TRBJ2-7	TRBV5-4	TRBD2	CASSRGLAGVDEQYF	TGTGCCAGCAGCCGGGGACTAGCGGGAGTTGATGAGCAGTACTTC